The 25 T cell receptor beta chains listed next were all sequenced from one sample in a study of radiotherapy plus CTLA-4 blockade in lung cancer. Generated by immunoSEQ multiplex PCR, the TCRdb table keeps only in-frame clones and is missing some. The data contain just under 60,000 clones, around three quarters of them singletons. Here the sequenced sample was peripheral blood, taken from a patient treated with radiotherapy plus ipilimumab. The receptors derive from a human donor with non-small cell lung cancer whose response to radiotherapy plus ipilimumab could not be evaluated.

The DNA for the CDR3 is TGTGCCAGCAGTGACTTGTACAGGGCGTTAGGCGAAAAACTGTTTTTT. Protein sequence: CASSDLYRALGEKLFF. The genes are TRBV2 and TRBJ1-4; D perhaps matches TRBD1 (6 bases). CDR1 and CDR2 (germline): SNHLY, FYNNEI. This CDR3 is 16 amino acids long. Trimming shortened V by 3 bases and J by 8 bases, and 19 bases separated the two germline ends.

V gene TRBV29-1 combines with J gene TRBJ1-1, with 9 nucleotides matching TRBD1. V dropped 4 bases and J dropped 6; count of bases not matched to a gene: 6. This CDR3 is 13 amino acids long. The germline V gene encodes CDR1 SQVTM and CDR2 ANQGSEA. This CDR3 reads CSVGGQGIAEAFF. The CDR3 DNA sequence: TGCAGCGTTGGGGGACAGGGAATCGCTGAAGCTTTCTTT.

The chain joins TRBV7-3 to TRBJ2-3; tentatively, D is TRBD2 (6 bases). Germline V CDR1 and CDR2: SGHTA, FQGTGA. The CDR3 loop spans 15 amino acids. Trimming removed 4 bases at V and 1 base at J, with 12 bases between. CDR3 protein: CASSYGTPGTDTQYF. CDR3 nucleotides: TGTGCCAGCAGCTACGGGACTCCTGGCACAGATACGCAGTATTTT. Variable domain in full (rest from reference TRBV7-3 and TRBJ2-3): GAGVSQTPSNKVTEKGKYVELRCDPISGHTALYWYRQSLGQGPEFLIYFQGTGAADDSGLPNDRFFAVRPEGSVSTLKIQRTERGDSAVYLCASSYGTPGTDTQYFGPGTRLTVL.

CDR3 bases: TGTGCCTGGAGTTACAGGGCAAGCGGGGAGCTGTTTTTT. This gives the protein CAWSYRASGELFF. The V and J genes are TRBV30 and TRBJ2-2; a possible D gene is TRBD1 (6 bases). Trimming cost V 2 bases and J 7 bases, with 11 bases left between them. The CDR3 loop spans 13 amino acids. From germline, CDR1 is GTSNPN and CDR2 SVGIG (reference sequence).

V usage is TRBV6-5 and J usage is TRBJ1-5; a possible D gene is TRBD1 (6 bases). The CDR3 is 15 amino acids. With 7 bases removed from V and 6 bases from J, the gap between germline ends came to 19 bases. In germline, CDR1 is MNHEY, CDR2 SVGAGI. The CDR3 region is CASNLFGGNSQPQHF. CDR3 in DNA: TGTGCCAGCAACCTTTTTGGGGGCAATAGTCAGCCCCAGCATTTT.

A single count supports this clone. The chain links TRBV5-6 to TRBJ2-5; 7 nucleotides match TRBD1. This CDR3 is 13 amino acids long. Germline-derived CDR1 and CDR2 are SGHDT and YYEEEE. V trimming: 4 bases; J trimming: 7 bases; junction bases outside the gene matches: 7. CDR3 sequence: CASSRQGGVTQYF. CDR3 sequence (DNA): TGTGCCAGCAGCCGACAGGGCGGAGTGACCCAGTACTTC. The whole variable domain, remainder taken from reference TRBV5-6 and TRBJ2-5, is DAGVTQSPTHLIKTRGQQVTLRCSPKSGHDTVSWYQQALGQGPQFIFQYYEEEERQRGNFPDRFSGHQFPNYSSELNVNALLLGDSALYLCASSRQGGVTQYFGPGTRLLVL.

The rearrangement uses TRBV30 and TRBJ1-5; D ambiguous. V was clipped by 1 base and J by 5 bases, with 12 bases between them. The CDR3 runs 14 residues. Germline V lookup: CDR1 GTSNPN, CDR2 SVGIG (reference sequence). The CDR3 region has the DNA TGTGCCTGGAGTGGTGGCGGGAAGGATCAGCCCCAGCATTTT. Amino acid sequence: CAWSGGGKDQPQHF.

This clone appeared a few times. The V gene is TRBV6-4, the J gene TRBJ1-2, with TRBD1 as a possible D gene (6 bases). The germline V gene encodes CDR1 MRHNA and CDR2 SNTAGT. The length of the CDR3 is 13 residues. The ends were cut back, 6 bases at V and 2 bases at J, with 10 bases in the middle. CDR3 DNA: TGTGCCAGCAGCGATACAGGGAACTATGGCTACACCTTC. It specifies CASSDTGNYGYTF.

This clone was detected only once. J is TRBJ2-3 and V is TRBV10-1; D not certain. Trimming took off 3 bases at V and 2 bases at J, with 6 bases between the two ends. CDR3 length: 13 residues. Germline CDR1 WNHNN, CDR2 SYGVQD (reference sequence). For the CDR3, the DNA is TGCGCCAGCAGTGAACAAGTCACAGATACGCAGTATTTT. It specifies CASSEQVTDTQYF.

The V call is TRBV4-1, the J call TRBJ1-3; D is perhaps TRBD1 (5 bases). The germline V gene encodes CDR1 MGHRA and CDR2 YSYEKL. The ends were cut back, 1 base at V and 5 bases at J, with 9 bases in the middle. The CDR3 consists of 14 residues. The CDR3 coding sequence is TGCGCCAGCAGCCAAGGGGCAGGGAGAAACACCATATATTTT. This translates into CASSQGAGRNTIYF.

The rearrangement uses TRBV4-2 and TRBJ2-1; the match to TRBD2 covers 13 bases. The CDR3 totals 18 residues. The germline V gene encodes CDR1 LGHNA and CDR2 YNFKEQ. V shed 0 bases, J shed 10 bases, and the junction held 12 bases outside the gene matches. The CDR3 sequence: CASSQDPTGTSGTGEQFF. The CDR3 region has the DNA TGTGCCAGCAGCCAAGACCCGACCGGGACTAGCGGGACGGGGGAGCAGTTCTTC.

The chain carries TRBV5-4 and TRBJ1-1, with D possibly TRBD1 on 5 matching bases. The V gene's germline CDR1 is SGHNT and CDR2 YYREEE (reference sequence). CDR3 length equals 15 residues. Trimming stripped 4 bases from V and 5 bases from J, with 18 bases between. In DNA form, the CDR3 reads TGTGCCAGCAGCCGCGACAGTAGGGTTTCGACTGAAGCTTTCTTT. Translating gives CASSRDSRVSTEAFF.

The chain combines TRBV10-2 with TRBJ2-2; 8 bases are a match to TRBD2. The CDR3 sequence is 14 residues long. Germline CDR1 WSHSY, CDR2 SAAADI. The ends lost 7 bases at V and 2 bases at J; junction bases unmatched: 3. DNA of the CDR3: TGCGCCAGCACACGGGGGGGAAACACCGGGGAGCTGTTTTTT. This gives the protein CASTRGGNTGELFF.

The rearrangement joins TRBV28 to TRBJ2-1, with a possible D match to TRBD2 (7 bases). This CDR3 has 16 amino acids. CDR1 MDHEN and CDR2 SYDVKM come from the germline V gene. The V gene lost 6 bases and the J gene lost 0 bases, with 15 bases spanning the gap. This CDR3 is CASSPRGGRSYNEQFF. CDR3 nucleotides: TGTGCCAGCAGCCCTAGGGGGGGTCGCTCCTACAATGAGCAGTTCTTC.

The chain is built from TRBV7-3 and TRBJ1-4; TRBD1 aligns across 7 bases. The CDR3 is 15 amino acids. In germline, CDR1 is SGHTA, CDR2 FQGTGA. V shed 0 bases, J shed 5 bases, and the junction held 3 bases outside the gene matches. The CDR3 coding sequence is TGTGCCAGCAGCTTAACTGGGACAGAAAATGAAAAACTGTTTTTT. Amino acids: CASSLTGTENEKLFF.

The chain links TRBV6-5 to TRBJ2-3; 8 bases fit TRBD1. The CDR3 has 14 residues. CDR1 and CDR2 from the germline V gene are MNHEY and SVGAGI. Unmatched junction bases numbered 4, after V lost 8 bases and J lost 0 bases. The DNA of the CDR3 is TGTGCCAGCGGGTACAGGGGGAGCACAGATACGCAGTATTTT. Translating it yields CASGYRGSTDTQYF.

The V and J genes are TRBV5-6 and TRBJ1-4; TRBD1 matches at 7 bases. Germline V gives CDR1 SGHDT, CDR2 YYEEEE. The CDR3 has 18 amino acids. V shed 4 bases and J 0 bases; nucleotides not matched to a gene: 12. CDR3 nucleotide sequence: TGTGCCAGCAGCCCGGACAGGTTTACTACTTCAACTAATGAAAAACTGTTTTTT. Translated, it gives CASSPDRFTTSTNEKLFF.

J is TRBJ2-5 and V is TRBV10-2; 13 bases align to TRBD2. In germline, CDR1 is WSHSY, CDR2 SAAADI. The CDR3 consists of 18 residues. Trimming took 6 bases from V and 5 from J; bases not matched to a gene: 15. Here the CDR3 DNA reads TGCGCCAGCAGCGCTACCATACTAGCGGGAGGGCCTTGGGAGACCCAGTACTTC. This sequence encodes CASSATILAGGPWETQYF.

In its sample, this clone was seen many times. CDR3 in DNA: TGTGCCAGCACCAGGGACTTCAATCAGCCCCAGCATTTT. This translates into CASTRDFNQPQHF. V usage is TRBV2 and J usage is TRBJ1-5, with a weak D call TRBD1 (5 bases). The CDR3 runs to 13 residues. Trimming cost V 7 bases and J 3 bases, with 10 bases left between them. CDR1 and CDR2 (germline): SNHLY, FYNNEI.

The rearrangement links TRBV5-4 to TRBJ1-6, with D maybe TRBD1 (6 bases). The CDR3 is 14 residues long. The V end lost 4 bases, the J end lost 8 bases, and 13 bases lay between the germline ends. CDR1 is SGHNT, CDR2 YYREEE, per germline (reference sequence). The CDR3: CASSAQGYDSPLHF. In DNA, the CDR3 is TGTGCCAGCAGCGCACAGGGTTATGATTCACCCCTCCACTTT. The whole variable domain, remainder taken from reference TRBV5-4 and TRBJ1-6, is ETGVTQSPTHLIKTRGQQVTLRCSSQSGHNTVSWYQQALGQGPQFIFQYYREEENGRGNFPPRFSGLQFPNYSSELNVNALELDDSALYLCASSAQGYDSPLHFGNGTRLTVT.

This clone was detected only once. V is TRBV6-5 and J is TRBJ2-1; 7 positions agree with TRBD2. The V segment lost 6 bases and the J segment 0 bases; nucleotides outside the gene matches: 2. CDR1 and CDR2 (germline): MNHEY, SVGAGI. The CDR3 contains 14 residues. The chain's CDR3 is CASRGGSSYNEQFF. CDR3 nucleotides: TGTGCCAGCAGGGGCGGGAGCTCCTACAATGAGCAGTTCTTC.

Notes on this clone: This same CDR3 is encoded by further DNA sequences in the sample. The CDR3 protein is CASSLEGVSSYEQYF. The DNA for the CDR3 is TGCGCCAGCAGCTTGGAGGGGGTAAGCTCCTACGAGCAGTACTTC. This chain links TRBV5-1 with TRBJ2-7; tentatively, D is TRBD1 (6 bases). This CDR3 spans 15 amino acids. Trimming stripped 0 bases from V and 0 bases from J, with 10 bases between. Germline-derived CDR1 and CDR2 are SGHRS and YFSETQ.

The chain combines TRBV9 with TRBJ2-1; 8 bases fit TRBD2. The V and J ends lost 0 bases and 5 bases, in that order; junction bases with no gene match: 7. The length of the CDR3 is 16 residues. Germline assignment: CDR1 SGDLS and CDR2 YYNGEE. Written as DNA, the CDR3 is TGTGCCAGCAGCGTAGGCCTAGCGGGTCTGAACAATGAGCAGTTCTTC. It is translated as CASSVGLAGLNNEQFF.

The chain couples TRBV29-1 to TRBJ2-1; the D is unclear. The CDR3 spans 12 residues. V was shortened by 3 bases and J by 3 bases, with 6 bases between the two germline ends. Germline V lookup: CDR1 SQVTM, CDR2 ANQGSEA. The CDR3 is CSVEVSYNEQFF. The DNA of the CDR3 is TGCAGCGTTGAGGTTAGCTACAATGAGCAGTTCTTC.

The chain is built from TRBV4-2 and TRBJ1-2; D remains unclear. Germline V gene lookup returns CDR1 LGHNA and CDR2 YNFKEQ. The CDR3 spans 14 residues. The ends were cut back, 0 bases at V and 2 bases at J, with 7 bases in the middle. The CDR3, as DNA: TGTGCCAGCAGCCAAGAAGACAAGAACTATGGCTACACCTTC. The encoded protein is CASSQEDKNYGYTF.